This TCR beta chain was sequenced for a study of blood T cells in healthy people across ages. This CDR3 comprises 15 residues. V was cut by 4 bases and J by 7 bases, with 16 bases left in between. Germline V gene lookup returns CDR1 SGHTA and CDR2 FQGNSA. A sample-barcoded 5' primer and a J-beta primer mix were used in a second PCR of roughly 7 to 12 cycles. TCRdb itself ran the 5' RACE reads through MiXCR, one entry per CDR3 protein. The profile shows 1 million or so distinct CDR3 sequences, 20% to 25% of them singletons. Study findings and constraints: CMV status of donors was unknown, possibly confounding expanded clonotype changes.

Details on this clonotype: The target antigen is unknown.

These records were also assigned to another study, of T cells of mothers and their children. According to that study: For unrelated pairs as for related ones, thymic selection shapes TCR recombination output similarly.

This clonotype was obtained from a girl aged 2-10 years in good health. The chain recombines TRBV7-2 with TRBJ1-4, with D maybe TRBD1 (5 bases). Sequencing was carried out using blood. DNA for the CDR3: TGTGCCAGCAGCTCTGGGGGAGGGTCGGGTGAAAAACTGTTTTTT. This gives the protein CASSSGGGSGEKLFF.